This entry features one T cell receptor (beta chain) sequence. What antigen it recognizes has not been identified. The record has no base qualities; no much larger clone is one base away. The data originate from a study of response to subunit inactivated influenza vaccine (dated by TCRdb to 2016 to 2019). About the study as a whole: To follow how T cells responded to a trivalent subunit inactivated influenza vaccine, the researchers relied on deep quantitative profiling of the T cell receptor repertoire. Findings and caveats that apply to the study as a whole: The authors suggested that each seasonal influenza vaccination may recruit only a limited number of new T cells.

CDR1 ENHRY and CDR2 SYGVKD are derived from the germline V gene. The cysteine opens and the phenylalanine closes a CDR3 of 18 amino acids. Kept here is only the CDR3 DNA, which spans 54 bases and is read in frame from base 1. V and J are trimmed by 10 bases and 0 bases, and the gene matches miss 15 bases of the junction. Libraries were constructed by RT-PCR. The reads were generated on an Illumina HiSeq 2500. TCRdb ran its own pipeline on the public reads, namely fastp trimming at Q25 and MiXCR clone calling, and kept in-frame beta chains. Records with the same CDR3 protein are collapsed into one entry carrying the most frequent genes and DNA. This sample lists some 520,000 distinct CDR3 sequences; approximately 15% were detected once. The ten largest clonotypes hold over 2.5% of the sample.

The receptor's source is a man aged 45-69 years who received an inactivated influenza vaccine. Donor details come from another sample of the same person, matched by shared clones. The sequencing used CD4+ T cells sorted from PBMCs, collected roughly 24 months after vaccination. Recombination joined TRBV10-3 with TRBJ1-5, with 10 central nucleotides matching TRBD1. The bases read TGTGCCACCAACTCGGGACAGGGGTTAGGCTATAGCAATCAGCCCCAGCATTTT. Its translation is CATNSGQGLGYSNQPQHF.